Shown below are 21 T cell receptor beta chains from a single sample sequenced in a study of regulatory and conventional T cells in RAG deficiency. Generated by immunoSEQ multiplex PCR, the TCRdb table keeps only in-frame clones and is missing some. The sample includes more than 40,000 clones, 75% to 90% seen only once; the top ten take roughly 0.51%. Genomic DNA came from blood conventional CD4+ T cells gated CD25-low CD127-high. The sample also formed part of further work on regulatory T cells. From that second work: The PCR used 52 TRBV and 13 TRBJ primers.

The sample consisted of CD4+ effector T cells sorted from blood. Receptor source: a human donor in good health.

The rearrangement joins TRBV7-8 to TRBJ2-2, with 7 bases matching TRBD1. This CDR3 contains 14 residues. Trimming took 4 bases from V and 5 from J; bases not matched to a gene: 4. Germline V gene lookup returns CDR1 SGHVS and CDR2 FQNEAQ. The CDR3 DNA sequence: TGTGCCAGCAGCTGGGGGACAGCGACCGGGGAGCTGTTTTTT. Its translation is CASSWGTATGELFF.

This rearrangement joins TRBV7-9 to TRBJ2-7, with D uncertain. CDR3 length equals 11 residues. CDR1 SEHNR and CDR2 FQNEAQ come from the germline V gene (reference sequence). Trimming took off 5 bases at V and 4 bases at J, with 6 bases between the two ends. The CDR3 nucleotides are TGTGCCAGCAGCCCGCAGTACGAGCAGTACTTC. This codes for CASSPQYEQYF.

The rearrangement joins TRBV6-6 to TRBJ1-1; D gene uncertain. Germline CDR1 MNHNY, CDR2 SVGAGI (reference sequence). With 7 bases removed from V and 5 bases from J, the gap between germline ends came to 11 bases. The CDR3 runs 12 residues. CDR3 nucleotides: TGTGCCAGCATCCCCAGTGGGACTGAAGCTTTCTTT. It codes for CASIPSGTEAFF.

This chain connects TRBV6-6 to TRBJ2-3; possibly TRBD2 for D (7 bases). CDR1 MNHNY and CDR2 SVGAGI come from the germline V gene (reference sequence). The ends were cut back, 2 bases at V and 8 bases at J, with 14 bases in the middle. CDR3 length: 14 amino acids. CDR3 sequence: CASSYPGGGGTQYF. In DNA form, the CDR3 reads TGTGCCAGCAGTTACCCCGGGGGCGGGGGTACGCAGTATTTT.

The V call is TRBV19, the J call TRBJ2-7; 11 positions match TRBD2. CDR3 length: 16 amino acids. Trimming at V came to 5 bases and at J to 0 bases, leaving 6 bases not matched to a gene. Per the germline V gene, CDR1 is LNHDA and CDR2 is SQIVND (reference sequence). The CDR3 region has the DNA TGTGCCAGTAGTGAAGGACTAGCGGGCCACTCCTACGAGCAGTACTTC. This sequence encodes CASSEGLAGHSYEQYF. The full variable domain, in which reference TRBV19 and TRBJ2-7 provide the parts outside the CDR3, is DGGITQSPKYLFRKEGQNVTLSCEQNLNHDAMYWYRQDPGQGLRLIYYSQIVNDFQKGDIAEGYSVSREKKESFPLTVTSAQKNPTAFYLCASSEGLAGHSYEQYFGPGTRLTVT.

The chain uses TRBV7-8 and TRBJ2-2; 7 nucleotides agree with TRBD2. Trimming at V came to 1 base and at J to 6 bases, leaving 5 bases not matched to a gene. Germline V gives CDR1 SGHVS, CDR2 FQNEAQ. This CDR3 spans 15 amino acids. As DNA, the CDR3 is TGTGCCAGCAGCTTAGTTCGGGGAGGGTCCGGGGAGCTGTTTTTT. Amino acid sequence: CASSLVRGGSGELFF.

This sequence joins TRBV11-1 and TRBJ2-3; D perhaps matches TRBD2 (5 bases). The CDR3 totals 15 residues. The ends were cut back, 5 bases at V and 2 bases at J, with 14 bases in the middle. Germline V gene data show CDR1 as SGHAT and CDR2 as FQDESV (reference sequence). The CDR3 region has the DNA TGTGCCAGCAGCCCACGGGGTCAGTCCACAGATACGCAGTATTTT. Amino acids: CASSPRGQSTDTQYF.

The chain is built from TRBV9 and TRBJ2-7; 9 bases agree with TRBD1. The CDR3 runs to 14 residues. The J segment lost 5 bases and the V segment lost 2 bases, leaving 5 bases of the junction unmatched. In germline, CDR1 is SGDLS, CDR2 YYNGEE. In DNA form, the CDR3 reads TGTGCCAGCAGCGTCGGGACAGGGATCGACGAGCAGTACTTC. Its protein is CASSVGTGIDEQYF.

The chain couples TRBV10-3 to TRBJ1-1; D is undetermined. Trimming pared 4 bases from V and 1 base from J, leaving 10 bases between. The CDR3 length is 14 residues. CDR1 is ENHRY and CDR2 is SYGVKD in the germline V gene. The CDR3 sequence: CAISGSAENTEAFF. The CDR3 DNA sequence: TGTGCCATCAGTGGTTCCGCGGAGAACACTGAAGCTTTCTTT.

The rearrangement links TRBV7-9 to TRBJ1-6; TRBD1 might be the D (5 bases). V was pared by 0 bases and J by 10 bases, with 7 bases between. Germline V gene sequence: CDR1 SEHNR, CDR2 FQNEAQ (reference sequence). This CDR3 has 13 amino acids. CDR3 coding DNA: TGTGCCAGCAGCTTAGCGGAGGGGTCACCCCTCCACTTT. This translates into CASSLAEGSPLHF.

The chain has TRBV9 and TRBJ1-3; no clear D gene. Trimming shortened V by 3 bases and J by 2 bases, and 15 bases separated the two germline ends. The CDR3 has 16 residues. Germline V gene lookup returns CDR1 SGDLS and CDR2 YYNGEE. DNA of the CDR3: TGTGCCAGCAGCGGACGATTCGACGGCACTGGAAACACCATATATTTT. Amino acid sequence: CASSGRFDGTGNTIYF.

The CDR3 is CASSLGTWGDQPQHF. DNA for the CDR3: TGTGCCAGCAGCTTAGGGACATGGGGAGATCAGCCCCAGCATTTT. The gene calls are TRBV7-8 and TRBJ1-5; tentative D call: TRBD1 (5 bases). The CDR3 length is 15 residues. CDR1 and CDR2 (germline): SGHVS, FQNEAQ. V lost 1 base to trimming and J lost 5 bases, with 12 bases between them.

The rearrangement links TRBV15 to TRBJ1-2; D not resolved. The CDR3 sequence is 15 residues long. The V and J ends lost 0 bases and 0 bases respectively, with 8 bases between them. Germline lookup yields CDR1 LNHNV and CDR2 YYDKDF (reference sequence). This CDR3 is CATSRDRSANYGYTF. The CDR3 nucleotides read TGTGCCACCAGCAGAGATCGCTCAGCTAACTATGGCTACACCTTC.

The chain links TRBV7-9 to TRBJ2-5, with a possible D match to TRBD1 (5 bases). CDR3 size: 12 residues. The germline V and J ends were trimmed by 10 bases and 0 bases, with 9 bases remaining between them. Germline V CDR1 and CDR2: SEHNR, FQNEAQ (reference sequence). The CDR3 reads CATRQNQETQYF. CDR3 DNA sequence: TGTGCCACCAGACAGAACCAAGAGACCCAGTACTTC.

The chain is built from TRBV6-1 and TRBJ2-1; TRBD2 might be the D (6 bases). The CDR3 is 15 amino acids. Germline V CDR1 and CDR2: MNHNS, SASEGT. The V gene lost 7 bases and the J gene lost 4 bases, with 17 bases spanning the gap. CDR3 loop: CASTVSQGLYNEQFF. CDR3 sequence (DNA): TGTGCCAGCACCGTGAGTCAGGGACTTTACAATGAGCAGTTCTTC.

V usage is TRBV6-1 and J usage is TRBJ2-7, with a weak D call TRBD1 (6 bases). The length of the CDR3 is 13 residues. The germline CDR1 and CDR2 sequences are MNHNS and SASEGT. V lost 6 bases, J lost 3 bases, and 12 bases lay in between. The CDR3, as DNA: TGTGCCAGCAGCCGGGACAAGTTCTACGAGCAGTACTTC. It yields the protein CASSRDKFYEQYF.

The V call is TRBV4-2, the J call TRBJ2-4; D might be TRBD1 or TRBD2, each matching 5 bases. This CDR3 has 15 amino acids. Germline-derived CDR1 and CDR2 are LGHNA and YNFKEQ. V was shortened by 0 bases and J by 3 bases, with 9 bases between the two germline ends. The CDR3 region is CASSQELGDKNIQYF. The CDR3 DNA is TGTGCCAGCAGCCAAGAGTTGGGGGACAAAAACATTCAGTACTTC.

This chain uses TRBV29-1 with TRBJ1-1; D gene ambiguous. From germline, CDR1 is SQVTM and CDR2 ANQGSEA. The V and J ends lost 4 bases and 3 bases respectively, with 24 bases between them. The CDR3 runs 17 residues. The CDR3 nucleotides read TGCAGCGTTGCCAGACCGCCAATGGGAGGATCGGACACTGAAGCTTTCTTT. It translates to CSVARPPMGGSDTEAFF.

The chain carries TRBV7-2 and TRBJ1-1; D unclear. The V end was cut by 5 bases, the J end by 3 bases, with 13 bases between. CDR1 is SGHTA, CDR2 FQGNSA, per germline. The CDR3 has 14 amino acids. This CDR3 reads CASSNKAGYTEAFF. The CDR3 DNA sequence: TGTGCCAGCAGCAATAAGGCGGGGTACACTGAAGCTTTCTTT.

CDR3 DNA: TGTGCCATCAGTGATAAGGGGGCGGGGTATGGCTACACCTTC. Its translation is CAISDKGAGYGYTF. This chain joins TRBV10-3 and TRBJ1-2; 7 bases fit TRBD1. The germline V gene has CDR1 ENHRY and CDR2 SYGVKD. This CDR3 comprises 14 residues. J gave up 5 bases and V 3 bases, and 6 bases lay outside the gene matches.

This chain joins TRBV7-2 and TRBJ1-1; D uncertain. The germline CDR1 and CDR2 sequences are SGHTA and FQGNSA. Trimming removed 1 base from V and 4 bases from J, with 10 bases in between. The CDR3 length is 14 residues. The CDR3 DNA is TGTGCCAGCAGCTTAGATGCCAGGTTCACTGAAGCTTTCTTT. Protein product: CASSLDARFTEAFF. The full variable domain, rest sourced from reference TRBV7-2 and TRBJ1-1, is GAGVSQSPSNKVTEKGKDVELRCDPISGHTALYWYRQSLGQGLEFLIYFQGNSAPDKSGLPSDRFSAERTGGSVSTLTIQRTQQEDSAVYLCASSLDARFTEAFFGQGTRLTVV.